These 30 T cell receptor beta chains came from one sample sequenced in a study of post-analysis software for immune sequencing data. Study conclusions and caveats: Among roughly 5 TRBV segments more frequent in patients than controls were TRBV5-6, TRBV5-1 and TRBV20-1.

These receptors' antigens are unknown. Presence of unique molecular identifiers characterized the TCR beta cDNA libraries. TCRdb reanalysed the PCR reads using MiXCR and keeps one entry per CDR3 protein. This sample has hundreds of thousands of distinct CDR3 sequences, with 59% found just once. Sequenced input: blood. All receptors derive from a girl aged 2 to 10 with multiple sclerosis.

V is TRBV13 and J is TRBJ2-4, with 8 bases that match TRBD1. The germline gives CDR1 PRHDT, CDR2 FYEKMQ (reference sequence). Trimming cost V 5 bases and J 6 bases; bases outside gene matches: 9. The CDR3 consists of 15 residues. The CDR3 here is CASSPGQGDGNIQYF. In nucleotides, the CDR3 is TGTGCCAGCAGCCCTGGACAGGGTGACGGAAACATTCAGTACTTC.

The chain has TRBV20-1 and TRBJ2-3; D is perhaps TRBD2 (5 bases). This CDR3 region has 15 residues. Trimming left V 4 bases short and J 2 bases short, with 16 bases between. Germline CDR1 reads DFQATT; CDR2 reads SNEGSKA (reference sequence). The CDR3, as DNA: TGCAGTGCTATCGGCGGGTCAGGATTCACAGATACGCAGTATTTT. This translates into CSAIGGSGFTDTQYF.

This clonotype was seen a few times. The V and J genes are TRBV9 and TRBJ2-5; D call uncertain. The length of the CDR3 is 15 residues. Trimming pared 3 bases from V and 4 bases from J, leaving 16 bases between. Germline-derived CDR1 and CDR2 are SGDLS and YYNGEE. The CDR3 region has the DNA TGTGCCAGCAGCGCCTCCGCGACGGCGAGAGAGACCCAGTACTTC. Its protein is CASSASATARETQYF.

The rearrangement uses TRBV15 and TRBJ1-1; the D gene is possibly TRBD1 (6 bases). The CDR3 loop spans 14 amino acids. The germline CDR1 and CDR2 sequences are LNHNV and YYDKDF (reference sequence). Trimming shortened V by 1 base and J by 2 bases, and 8 bases separated the two germline ends. In DNA, the CDR3 is TGTGCCACCAGCAGAGCAGGGGATAACACTGAAGCTTTCTTT. It translates to CATSRAGDNTEAFF.

The chain joins TRBV7-8 to TRBJ2-7, with D perhaps TRBD1 (6 bases). Germline CDR1 reads SGHVS; CDR2 reads FQNEAQ. V lost 4 bases and J lost 0, with 16 bases in between. This CDR3 contains 16 residues. The CDR3 reads CASSYRGQRGSYEQYF. The CDR3 DNA reads TGTGCCAGCAGCTACCGAGGACAGCGTGGCTCCTACGAGCAGTACTTC.

The table lists this clonotype with a count of one. V is TRBV5-1 and J is TRBJ1-2; no reliable D call. This CDR3 comprises 14 residues. The V and J ends lost 4 bases and 6 bases respectively, with 16 bases between them. From germline, CDR1 is SGHRS and CDR2 YFSETQ. The CDR3 protein is CASSTQARVDGYTF. Written as DNA, the CDR3 is TGCGCCAGCAGCACCCAGGCCCGGGTAGATGGCTACACCTTC.

This sequence joins TRBV6-6 and TRBJ2-4, with D hard to call. Trimming removed 4 bases from V and 6 bases from J, with 7 bases in between. CDR1 is MNHNY, CDR2 SVGAGI, per germline (reference sequence). The CDR3 is 12 residues long. Written as DNA, the CDR3 is TGTGCCAGCAGTTCACACAGAAACATTCAGTACTTC. Translating gives CASSSHRNIQYF.

The gene calls are TRBV7-2 and TRBJ2-5; 7 bases are a match to TRBD2. The CDR3 loop spans 18 amino acids. V lost 1 base to trimming and J lost 1 base; unmatched junction nucleotides: 12. Per germline, CDR1 SGHTA and CDR2 FQGNSA. This chain's CDR3 is CASSLDGFQAGTQETQYF. DNA for the CDR3: TGTGCCAGCAGCTTAGATGGATTTCAAGCGGGGACCCAAGAGACCCAGTACTTC.

This sequence joins TRBV3-1 and TRBJ2-4, with D perhaps given as TRBD1 or TRBD2 (5 bases each). The J call may be mistaken, given a closer DNA end match to TRBJ2-7. The germline gives CDR1 LGHDT, CDR2 YNNKEL (reference sequence). This CDR3 contains 12 residues. CDR3 sequence reads: CASANGGYEQYF. DNA of the CDR3: TGTGCCAGCGCCAATGGGGGATACGAGCAGTACTTC.

J is TRBJ2-5 and V is TRBV2; D unresolved. Trimming removed 3 bases from V and 5 bases from J, with 4 bases in between. There are 11 residues in the CDR3. Germline V CDR1 and CDR2: SNHLY, FYNNEI. The CDR3 DNA follows: TGTGCCAGCAGTGAGTCGGAGACCCAGTACTTC. Amino acid sequence: CASSESETQYF.

The V gene is TRBV20-1, the J gene TRBJ2-7; TRBD2 agrees at 12 bases. The germline V gene encodes CDR1 DFQATT and CDR2 SNEGSKA (reference sequence). This CDR3 spans 13 amino acids. This CDR3 reads CSARTSGTYEQYF. The CDR3, as DNA: TGCAGCGCTCGGACTAGCGGGACCTACGAGCAGTACTTC.

The V call is TRBV20-1, the J call TRBJ2-4; TRBD2 is a possible D gene (5 bases). This CDR3 is built from 10 residues. CDR1 DFQATT and CDR2 SNEGSKA come from the germline V gene (reference sequence). The V gene lost 5 bases and the J gene lost 8 bases, with 7 bases spanning the gap. CDR3 nucleotide sequence: TGCAGTGCTCTCGGGGACATTCAGTACTTC. This translates into CSALGDIQYF.

The rearrangement uses TRBV7-9 and TRBJ2-1; 14 bases line up with TRBD2. The CDR3 is 17 residues long. Germline V lookup: CDR1 SEHNR, CDR2 FQNEAQ (reference sequence). V was pared by 5 bases and J by 8 bases, with 11 bases of the junction left unmatched. The chain's CDR3 is CASSALTSGGASHEQFF. CDR3 coding DNA: TGTGCCAGCAGCGCACTGACTAGCGGGGGGGCCAGCCATGAGCAGTTCTTC.

This sequence joins TRBV29-1 and TRBJ2-1; D is tentatively TRBD1 or TRBD2 (5 bases each). Germline CDR1 is SQVTM and CDR2 is ANQGSEA. V gave up 6 bases and J gave up 15 bases, with 18 bases separating them. The CDR3 extends over 11 amino acids. The CDR3 region has the DNA TGCAGCGTCCCCATGGGGGTGTGGGTGTTCTTC. This codes for CSVPMGVWVFF.

The table lists this clonotype with a few counts. CDR3 sequence: CASSHNRGETQYF. In nucleotides, the CDR3 is TGTGCCAGCAGTCACAACAGGGGTGAGACCCAGTACTTC. This chain joins TRBV6-6 and TRBJ2-5; TRBD1 aligns across 7 bases. Germline trimming cut 5 bases from V and 5 bases from J; bases unmatched to any gene: 5. CDR1 and CDR2 (germline): MNHNY, SVGAGI (reference sequence). This CDR3 has 13 amino acids.

Notes on this clonotype: One junction end disagrees with the germline gene, perhaps due to a read error. The chain recombines TRBV6-2 or TRBV6-3 with TRBJ2-7; D not resolved. This CDR3 has 13 amino acids. Germline V gene data show CDR1 as MNHEY and CDR2 as SVGEGT. The CDR3 loop is CAGSLPNTYEQYF. Here the CDR3 DNA reads TGTGCCGGCAGTTTACCAAACACCTACGAGCAGTACTTC.

The rearrangement uses TRBV3-1 and TRBJ2-5, with 7 bases fitting TRBD1. V was pared by 1 base and J by 7 bases, with 9 bases of the junction left unmatched. This CDR3 has 15 amino acids. Germline assignment: CDR1 LGHDT and CDR2 YNNKEL (reference sequence). Written as DNA, the CDR3 is TGTGCCAGCAGCCAAGGACCAGACAGGGCAGGGACCCAGTACTTC. It codes for CASSQGPDRAGTQYF.

The rearrangement links TRBV7-2 to TRBJ2-7; TRBD1 matches at 7 bases. CDR1 is SGHTA, CDR2 FQGNSA, per germline. After removal of 2 bases from V and 10 bases from J, the junction contained 11 bases not matched to a gene. The CDR3 sequence is 14 residues long. The CDR3 DNA reads as TGTGCCAGCAGCTTACCGGGACAGAGGGATACCCAGTACTTC. It is translated as CASSLPGQRDTQYF. The whole variable domain, filled in from reference TRBV7-2 and TRBJ2-7, reads GAGVSQSPSNKVTEKGKDVELRCDPISGHTALYWYRQSLGQGLEFLIYFQGNSAPDKSGLPSDRFSAERTGGSVSTLTIQRTQQEDSAVYLCASSLPGQRDTQYFGPGTRLTVT.

The chain carries TRBV6-1 and TRBJ2-3; D is possibly TRBD1 (6 bases). CDR1 MNHNS and CDR2 SASEGT come from the germline V gene. CDR3 length equals 19 residues. The ends were cut back, 4 bases at V and 0 bases at J, with 23 bases in the middle. CDR3 bases: TGTGCCAGCAGTGCCTCCGGTGGACAGCGAACCTTTAGCACAGATACGCAGTATTTT. Its translation is CASSASGGQRTFSTDTQYF.

V is TRBV7-9 and J is TRBJ2-7; D gene unclear. CDR1 is SEHNR, CDR2 FQNEAQ, per germline (reference sequence). Trimming shortened V by 6 bases and J by 2 bases, and 14 bases separated the two germline ends. This CDR3 has 14 residues. For the CDR3, the DNA is TGTGCCAGCAGAACAGCAAACGGCCCCTACGAGCAGTACTTC. This translates into CASRTANGPYEQYF.

This chain joins TRBV29-1 and TRBJ1-1; no definite D call. The germline V and J ends were trimmed by 4 bases and 6 bases, with 18 bases remaining between them. The length of the CDR3 is 14 residues. Germline CDR1 is SQVTM and CDR2 is ANQGSEA. CDR3 in DNA: TGCAGCGTTGTGTTAGGAGGGAACAAGGCTGAAGCTTTCTTT. This sequence encodes CSVVLGGNKAEAFF.

The chain joins TRBV27 to TRBJ2-4; 8 positions match TRBD1. The end of the DNA aligns better with TRBJ2-7, so the J call may be wrong. The CDR3 extends over 15 amino acids. The germline V gene has CDR1 MNHEY and CDR2 SMNVEV (reference sequence). For the CDR3, the DNA is TGTGCCAGCAGTTTATCTAGGACAGGGTTCTACGAGCAGTACTTC. This gives the protein CASSLSRTGFYEQYF.

There are a few counts of this clonotype. The J gene is TRBJ2-6, the V gene TRBV29-1; D unclear. V gave up 6 bases and J gave up 2 bases, with 5 bases separating them. Germline assignment: CDR1 SQVTM and CDR2 ANQGSEA. The CDR3 spans 12 residues. The CDR3 sequence is CSVTTGANVLTF. The CDR3 DNA reads as TGCAGCGTCACCACTGGGGCCAACGTCCTGACTTTC. The whole variable domain, remainder taken from reference TRBV29-1 and TRBJ2-6, is SAVISQKPSRDICQRGTSLTIQCQVDSQVTMMFWYRQQPGQSLTLIATANQGSEATYESGFVIDKFPISRPNLTFSTLTVSNMSPEDSSIYLCSVTTGANVLTFGAGSRLTVL.

DNA for the CDR3: TGTGCCAGCAGTACTACTGCGGGACAGACCTACGAGCAGTACTTC. This codes for CASSTTAGQTYEQYF. This chain connects TRBV27 to TRBJ2-7; TRBD1 might be the D (7 bases). This CDR3 spans 15 amino acids. The germline V and J ends were trimmed by 5 bases and 2 bases, with 16 bases remaining between them. Germline V CDR1 and CDR2: MNHEY, SMNVEV (reference sequence).

The J gene is TRBJ2-4, the V gene TRBV29-1; D unresolved. Germline V CDR1 and CDR2: SQVTM, ANQGSEA. The length of the CDR3 is 11 residues. Trimming took off 7 bases at V and 9 bases at J, with 13 bases between the two ends. CDR3 region: CSAEAVGIQYF. The DNA for the CDR3 is TGCAGCGCTGAGGCGGTCGGCATTCAGTACTTC.

Details on this clonotype: A read error may produce the germline difference seen at one junction end. This sequence joins TRBV14 and TRBJ2-3, with D unclear. The V gene's germline CDR1 is SGHDN and CDR2 FVKESK. The CDR3 consists of 13 residues. The CDR3 loop reads CAGSQGSLDTQYF. The CDR3, as DNA: TGTGCCGGCAGCCAAGGATCCTTGGATACGCAGTATTTT. The entire variable domain, with the rest obtained from reference TRBV14 and TRBJ2-3, is as follows: EAGVTQFPSHSVIEKGQTVTLRCDPISGHDNLYWYRRVMGKEIKFLLHFVKESKQDESGMPNNRFLAERTGGTYSTLKVQPAELEDSGVYFCAGSQGSLDTQYFGPGTRLTVL.

This clonotype was seen once. V usage is TRBV7-2 and J usage is TRBJ2-3; 12 positions match TRBD2. This CDR3 has 19 residues. Germline V lookup: CDR1 SGHTA, CDR2 FQGNSA. V dropped 4 bases and J dropped 1; count of bases not matched to a gene: 12. The CDR3: CASSSGSLAGGPGTDTQYF. The CDR3 DNA sequence: TGTGCCAGCAGCTCGGGGTCGCTAGCGGGAGGGCCGGGCACAGATACGCAGTATTTT.

V and J are TRBV20-1 and TRBJ1-5; a weak D match, TRBD1 (5 bases). Per germline, CDR1 DFQATT and CDR2 SNEGSKA (reference sequence). The CDR3 is 14 residues long. V shed 5 bases and J shed 0 bases, with 11 bases lying between them. The CDR3 is CSALYGHSNQPQHF. CDR3 nucleotides: TGCAGTGCTTTGTATGGACATAGCAATCAGCCCCAGCATTTT.

V and J are TRBV9 and TRBJ1-1, with TRBD1 identical over 8 bases. CDR1 is SGDLS, CDR2 YYNGEE, per germline. The CDR3 length is 15 residues. V lost 3 bases, J lost 2 bases, and 6 bases stayed unmatched. The CDR3 DNA reads as TGTGCCAGCAGCGGACTGGGACAGGTTAACACTGAAGCTTTCTTT. Translation: CASSGLGQVNTEAFF.

The rearrangement links TRBV7-2 to TRBJ1-2; maybe TRBD1 (6 bases). Germline assignment: CDR1 SGHTA and CDR2 FQGNSA. The length of the CDR3 is 16 residues. Trimming stripped 5 bases from V and 4 bases from J, with 20 bases between. CDR3 in DNA: TGTGCCAGCAGCCCCCAGGGGACCGGGGTCAGCTATGGCTACACCTTC. The encoded protein is CASSPQGTGVSYGYTF.